The 29 T cell receptor beta chains listed next were all sequenced from one sample in a study of T cells in Graves' hyperthyroidism and ophthalmopathy. RNA transcripts served as the template for amplifying TCR beta CDR3 regions. Primed by the HTBI set, a first-round RT-PCR was run on the TCR CDR3. TCRdb processed the multiplex PCR reads anew with MiXCR; each CDR3 protein has one entry. This repertoire shows hundreds of thousands of distinct CDR3 sequences, less than 20% found once; its top ten account for 25% to 30%. Sequenced input: blood. The origin of the receptors is a young woman with Graves' hyperthyroidism that later progressed to Graves' ophthalmopathy.

In its sample, this clonotype was seen many times. V gene TRBV19 combines with J gene TRBJ2-2; D tentatively fits TRBD1 or TRBD2 (5 bases each). V was trimmed by 0 bases and J by 7 bases, leaving 9 bases between them. Germline CDR1 LNHDA, CDR2 SQIVND (reference sequence). This CDR3 region has 14 residues. CDR3 loop: CASSIDRELGELFF. The CDR3 DNA is TGTGCCAGTAGTATAGACAGGGAGCTCGGGGAGCTGTTTTTT.

This clonotype was recorded a few times. The CDR3 bases are TGTGCCAGCAGTAAGGCCGGGACAGTCAACGAGCAGTACTTC. Amino acids: CASSKAGTVNEQYF. The chain recombines TRBV6-1 with TRBJ2-7; 7 bases map to TRBD1. CDR1 and CDR2 from the germline V gene are MNHNS and SASEGT. The length of the CDR3 is 14 residues. The junction had 9 bases not matched to a gene; V was cut back by 5 bases and J by 5 bases.

This clonotype was found many times. This chain connects TRBV28 to TRBJ2-5, with TRBD1 identical over 7 bases. Trimming cost V 5 bases and J 2 bases; bases outside gene matches: 11. In germline, CDR1 is MDHEN, CDR2 SYDVKM. This CDR3 has 16 residues. In nucleotides, the CDR3 is TGTGCCAGCAGTCCAAGACAGGGAACCATACAAGAGACCCAGTACTTC. It specifies CASSPRQGTIQETQYF.

This clonotype was seen ten or more times. V usage is TRBV3-1 and J usage is TRBJ2-5; 12 bases are shared with TRBD2. The CDR3 totals 17 residues. Germline V gives CDR1 LGHDT, CDR2 YNNKEL (reference sequence). The trim removed 5 bases at V and 3 bases at J, leaving 10 bases unmatched. The CDR3 DNA follows: TGTGCCAGCAGCTCTTCGACTAGCGGGAGAGGAAAAGAGACCCAGTACTTC. It codes for CASSSSTSGRGKETQYF.

CDR3 DNA: TGTGCCAGCAGCATTGGGGGGACTAGCGGGAGTTGGGACACCGGGGAGCTGTTTTTT. Protein product: CASSIGGTSGSWDTGELFF. The chain combines TRBV12-3 or TRBV12-4 with TRBJ2-2, with 14 bases fitting TRBD2. The CDR3 spans 19 residues. With 6 bases clipped from V and 3 bases from J, the junction kept 12 bases outside the gene matches.

The V and J genes are TRBV3-1 and TRBJ2-4; TRBD2 matches 11 bases. CDR3 length: 19 residues. The V segment lost 2 bases and the J segment 7 bases; nucleotides outside the gene matches: 16. Germline CDR1 reads LGHDT; CDR2 reads YNNKEL (reference sequence). The CDR3 reads CASSQPTSGRSSLSNIQYF. CDR3 in DNA: TGTGCCAGCAGCCAACCAACTAGCGGGAGATCGAGTCTATCTAACATTCAGTACTTC.

This clonotype was observed a few times. This chain joins TRBV14 and TRBJ1-1, with D perhaps matching TRBD1 (5 bases). Looked up from germline, CDR1 is SGHDN and CDR2 is FVKESK. The CDR3 runs 14 residues. V gave up 2 bases and J gave up 3 bases, with 10 bases separating them. The CDR3 DNA reads as TGTGCCAGCAGCCAAACCGGGGGATACACTGAAGCTTTCTTT. The encoded protein is CASSQTGGYTEAFF. Supplemented by reference TRBV14 and TRBJ1-1, the full variable domain reads EAGVTQFPSHSVIEKGQTVTLRCDPISGHDNLYWYRRVMGKEIKFLLHFVKESKQDESGMPNNRFLAERTGGTYSTLKVQPAELEDSGVYFCASSQTGGYTEAFFGQGTRLTVV.

There are many counts of this clonotype. CDR3 amino acids: CSARAGREASEQFF. CDR3 bases: TGCAGTGCTAGGGCGGGGCGGGAGGCGAGTGAGCAGTTCTTC. The genes are TRBV20-1 and TRBJ2-1; 8 nucleotides line up with TRBD2. This CDR3 spans 14 amino acids. Germline loops: CDR1 DFQATT, CDR2 SNEGSKA (reference sequence). With V trimmed by 3 bases and J by 9 bases, 10 bases remained unmatched.

This clonotype was seen a handful of times. With a much larger clone just one base away, this may be a read error. This rearrangement joins TRBV2 to TRBJ2-5, with no clear D. This CDR3 is built from 11 residues. Germline CDR1 and CDR2: SNHLY and FYNNEI. The CDR3 spells CVSSVDKTQYF. The CDR3 bases are TGTGTCAGCAGTGTTGACAAGACCCAGTACTTC. The full variable domain, with the rest looked up from reference TRBV2 and TRBJ2-5, is EPEVTQTPSHQVTQMGQEVILRCVPISNHLYFYWYRQILGQKVEFLVSFYNNEISEKSEIFDDQFSVERPDGSNFTLKIRSTKLEDSAMYFCVSSVDKTQYFGPGTRLLVL.

The chain uses TRBV5-6 and TRBJ2-1; no reliable D call. Trimming took off 3 bases at V and 4 bases at J, with 14 bases between the two ends. The CDR3 has 15 amino acids. Germline CDR1 reads SGHDT; CDR2 reads YYEEEE. The CDR3 DNA reads TGTGCCAGCAGCTCGATGGGCCACTGGTACAATGAGCAGTTCTTC. Translation gives CASSSMGHWYNEQFF.

Concerning this clonotype: A much more abundant neighbour one base away suggests this may be a read error. This chain joins TRBV14 and TRBJ2-1; D is perhaps TRBD2 (6 bases). V lost 1 base, J lost 7 bases, and 17 bases lay in between. The CDR3 runs to 16 residues. CDR1 and CDR2 (germline): SGHDN, FVKESK. The CDR3 spells CASSQVEGLDGNEQFF. The DNA for the CDR3 is TGTGCCAGCAGCCAAGTGGAGGGATTGGACGGGAATGAGCAGTTCTTC.

In its sample, this clonotype was seen many times. The chain has TRBV7-2 and TRBJ2-7; TRBD2 agrees at 9 bases. The V and J ends lost 5 bases and 3 bases, in that order; junction bases with no gene match: 8. Germline values: CDR1 SGHTA, CDR2 FQGNSA. The CDR3 totals 15 residues. The CDR3 region is CASSRTSGPFYEQYF. CDR3 sequence (DNA): TGTGCCAGCAGCCGTACTAGCGGGCCTTTCTACGAGCAGTACTTC.

This clonotype was counted only a few times. V is TRBV30 and J is TRBJ2-7; D uncertain. CDR3 size: 13 residues. Looked up from germline, CDR1 is GTSNPN and CDR2 is SVGIG (reference sequence). Between the trimmed V and J ends, which lost 2 bases and 4 bases, there was a span of 12 bases. The DNA of the CDR3 is TGTGCCTGGAGTCCTTCCACAAATTACGAGCAGTACTTC. Amino acids: CAWSPSTNYEQYF.

In its sample, this clonotype was seen many times. The chain is built from TRBV12-3 or TRBV12-4 and TRBJ2-3; 8 nucleotides match TRBD1. The CDR3 totals 16 residues. After removal of 1 base from V and 2 bases from J, the junction contained 5 bases not matched to a gene. As DNA, the CDR3 is TGTGCCAGCAGTTTAGGTCAGGGGGCGGACACAGATACGCAGTATTTT. Translation: CASSLGQGADTDTQYF.

The genes are TRBV7-2 and TRBJ2-7; D perhaps matches TRBD2 (6 bases). V was shortened by 5 bases and J by 6 bases, with 11 bases between the two germline ends. This CDR3 region has 12 residues. CDR1 and CDR2 from the germline V gene are SGHTA and FQGNSA. In nucleotides, the CDR3 is TGTGCCAGCAGCCTGACTAGTCTCGAGCAGTACTTC. Translated, it gives CASSLTSLEQYF.

This clonotype was observed at least ten times. This chain uses TRBV5-6 with TRBJ2-2; D may be TRBD1 (5 bases). Germline V gives CDR1 SGHDT, CDR2 YYEEEE. There are 16 residues in the CDR3. The germline V and J ends were trimmed by 0 bases and 5 bases, with 14 bases remaining between them. The DNA of the CDR3 is TGTGCCAGCAGCTTGGTGGTAGGGGAAGTGACCGGGGAGCTGTTTTTT. Amino acids: CASSLVVGEVTGELFF. Looking up the rest from reference TRBV5-6 and TRBJ2-2 gives the full variable domain: DAGVTQSPTHLIKTRGQQVTLRCSPKSGHDTVSWYQQALGQGPQFIFQYYEEEERQRGNFPDRFSGHQFPNYSSELNVNALLLGDSALYLCASSLVVGEVTGELFFGEGSRLTVL.

This clonotype was detected ten times or more. This sequence joins TRBV12-3 or TRBV12-4 and TRBJ1-5; unclear D gene. V lost 0 bases and J 4 bases, leaving 7 bases between the germline ends. The CDR3 contains 14 residues. CDR3 loop: CASSLAGENQPQHF. The CDR3 DNA sequence: TGTGCCAGCAGTTTAGCCGGGGAGAATCAGCCCCAGCATTTT.

The chain couples TRBV18 to TRBJ1-2, with 10 bases aligning to TRBD1. V trimming: 3 bases; J trimming: 0 bases; junction bases outside the gene matches: 4. The CDR3 is 16 amino acids. Germline assignment: CDR1 KGHSH and CDR2 LQKENI. This CDR3 is CASSPPGQGANYGYTF. CDR3 DNA sequence: TGTGCCAGCTCACCCCCAGGACAGGGGGCTAACTATGGCTACACCTTC.

The V and J genes are TRBV4-3 and TRBJ2-1; TRBD1 agrees at 9 bases. The V gene's germline CDR1 is LGHNA and CDR2 YSLEER. CDR3 length equals 15 residues. Unmatched junction bases numbered 7, after V lost 2 bases and J lost 8 bases. For the CDR3, the DNA is TGCGCCAGCAGCCAAATGGACAGGGGAGGCGATGAGCAGTTCTTC. The encoded protein is CASSQMDRGGDEQFF.

This clonotype appeared many times. This rearrangement joins TRBV3-1 to TRBJ2-1; D remains ambiguous. V lost 2 bases and J 7 bases, leaving 9 bases between the germline ends. CDR1 and CDR2 from the germline V gene are LGHDT and YNNKEL (reference sequence). CDR3 length equals 13 residues. As DNA, the CDR3 is TGTGCCAGCAGCCAATCGTCTCAGAATGAGCAGTTCTTC. Amino acids: CASSQSSQNEQFF.

Ten or more counts support this clonotype. The rearrangement links TRBV28 to TRBJ2-3; the D gene could be TRBD1 or TRBD2 (5 bases each). From germline, CDR1 is MDHEN and CDR2 SYDVKM. This CDR3 comprises 14 residues. With 8 bases removed from V and 2 bases from J, the gap between germline ends came to 14 bases. CDR3 sequence: CASGHAGATDTQYF. CDR3 coding DNA: TGTGCCAGCGGGCACGCCGGGGCCACAGATACGCAGTATTTT.

This clonotype was seen repeatedly, ten times or more. The V and J genes are TRBV28 and TRBJ1-2, with D possibly being TRBD1 (5 bases). The germline gives CDR1 MDHEN, CDR2 SYDVKM. CDR3 length: 12 residues. Trimming removed 6 bases from V and 2 bases from J, with 7 bases in between. The CDR3 bases are TGTGCCAGCAGGACAGTCAACTATGGCTACACCTTC. Encoded protein: CASRTVNYGYTF.

This clonotype was found a few times. The chain couples TRBV27 to TRBJ2-7; the D gene is possibly TRBD2 (5 bases). Trimming left V 3 bases short and J 6 bases short, with 12 bases between. Per the germline V gene, CDR1 is MNHEY and CDR2 is SMNVEV (reference sequence). This CDR3 is 13 amino acids long. The CDR3 sequence: CASSFRGSSEQYF. Written as DNA, the CDR3 is TGTGCCAGCAGTTTTCGGGGTAGTAGCGAGCAGTACTTC.

This clonotype came up many times. This sequence joins TRBV6-1 and TRBJ1-1; unclear D gene. Germline values: CDR1 MNHNS, CDR2 SASEGT. V shed 8 bases and J shed 5 bases, with 18 bases lying between them. There are 14 residues in the CDR3. Here the CDR3 DNA reads TGTGCCAGCTCCTTTATGAGAAGGGAAACTGAAGCTTTCTTT. Residues: CASSFMRRETEAFF.

Ten or more counts support this clonotype. This chain connects TRBV28 to TRBJ2-7, with D unresolved. Between the trimmed V and J ends, which lost 6 bases and 0 bases, there was a span of 9 bases. Germline V gene sequence: CDR1 MDHEN, CDR2 SYDVKM. CDR3 length: 13 amino acids. The CDR3 spells CASRTFSSYEQYF. CDR3 DNA: TGTGCCAGCAGAACATTTAGCTCCTACGAGCAGTACTTC.

This clonotype was detected many times. The V gene is TRBV28, the J gene TRBJ2-7; 10 nucleotides align to TRBD2. Germline values: CDR1 MDHEN, CDR2 SYDVKM. The CDR3 spans 15 residues. The V segment lost 2 bases and the J segment 6 bases; nucleotides outside the gene matches: 7. The CDR3 region has the DNA TGTGCCAGCAGTTTAGATTGGCTAGCGGGGGCCGAGCAGTACTTC. This encodes CASSLDWLAGAEQYF. Full variable domain (missing parts from reference TRBV28 and TRBJ2-7): DVKVTQSSRYLVKRTGEKVFLECVQDMDHENMFWYRQDPGLGLRLIYFSYDVKMKEKGDIPEGYSVSREKKERFSLILESASTNQTSMYLCASSLDWLAGAEQYFGPGTRLTVT.

This clonotype was counted only a few times. The chain joins TRBV29-1 to TRBJ1-4, with a tentative D call TRBD1 (6 bases). V gave up 7 bases and J gave up 3 bases, with 12 bases separating them. In germline, CDR1 is SQVTM, CDR2 ANQGSEA. The CDR3 runs 13 residues. The CDR3, as DNA: TGCAGCGGATCAGGGGCCTCTAATGAAAAACTGTTTTTT. Translation: CSGSGASNEKLFF.

With regard to this clonotype: This sequence may be a read error, since a much larger clone differs from it by one base. The rearrangement uses TRBV11-1 and TRBJ2-3; D is possibly TRBD1 or TRBD2 (5 bases each). The germline gives CDR1 SGHAT, CDR2 FQDESV (reference sequence). The CDR3 length is 14 residues. This chain's CDR3 is CASSPGTGTHTQYF. The CDR3, as DNA: TGTGCCAGCAGCCCCGGGACCGGCACACATACGCAGTATTTT. The whole variable domain, filled in from reference TRBV11-1 and TRBJ2-3, reads EAEVAQSPRYKITEKSQAVAFWCDPISGHATLYWYRQILGQGPELLVQFQDESVVDDSQLPKDRFSAERLKGVDSTLKIQPAELGDSAMYLCASSPGTGTHTQYFGPGTRLTVL.

This clonotype was picked up one time. This clone may be a read error of a much larger clone one base away. The CDR3 region has the DNA TGTGCCAGCAGCTTAGTAGGGGGAGGAGAGACCCAGTTCTTC. Translation gives CASSLVGGGETQFF. The chain has TRBV7-2 and TRBJ2-5, with D possibly called TRBD1 or TRBD2 (6 bases each). The last part of the DNA fits TRBJ2-1 better; the J call may be wrong. Germline V gives CDR1 SGHTA, CDR2 FQGNSA. CDR3 length: 14 amino acids.